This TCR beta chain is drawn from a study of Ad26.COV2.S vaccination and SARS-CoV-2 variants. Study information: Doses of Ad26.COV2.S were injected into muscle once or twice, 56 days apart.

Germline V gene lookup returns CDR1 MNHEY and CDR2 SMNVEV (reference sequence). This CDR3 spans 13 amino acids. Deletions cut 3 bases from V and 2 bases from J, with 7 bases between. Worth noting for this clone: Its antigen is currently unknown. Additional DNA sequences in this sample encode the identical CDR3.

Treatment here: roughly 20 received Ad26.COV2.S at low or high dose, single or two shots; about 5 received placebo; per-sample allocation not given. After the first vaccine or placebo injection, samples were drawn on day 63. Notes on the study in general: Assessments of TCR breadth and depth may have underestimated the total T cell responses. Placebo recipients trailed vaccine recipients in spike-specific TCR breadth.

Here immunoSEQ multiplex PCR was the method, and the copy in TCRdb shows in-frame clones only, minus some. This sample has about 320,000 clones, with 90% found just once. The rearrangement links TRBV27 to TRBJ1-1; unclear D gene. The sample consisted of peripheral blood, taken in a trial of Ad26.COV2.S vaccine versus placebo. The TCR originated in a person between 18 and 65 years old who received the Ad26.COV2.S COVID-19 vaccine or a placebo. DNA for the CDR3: TGTGCCAGCAGTTTCCGGGAAAACACTGAAGCTTTCTTT. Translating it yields CASSFRENTEAFF.